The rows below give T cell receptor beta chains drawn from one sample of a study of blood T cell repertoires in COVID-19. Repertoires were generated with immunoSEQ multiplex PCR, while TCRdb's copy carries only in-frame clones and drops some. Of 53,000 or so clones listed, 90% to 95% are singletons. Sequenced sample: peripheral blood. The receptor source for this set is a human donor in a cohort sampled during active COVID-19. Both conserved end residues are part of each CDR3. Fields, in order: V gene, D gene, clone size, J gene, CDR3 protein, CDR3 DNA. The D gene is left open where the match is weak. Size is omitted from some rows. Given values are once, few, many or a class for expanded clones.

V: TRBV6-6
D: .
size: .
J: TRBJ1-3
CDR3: CASSSKGPSSGNTIYF
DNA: TGTGCCAGCAGTTCGAAGGGGCCTAGTTCTGGAAACACCATATATTTT

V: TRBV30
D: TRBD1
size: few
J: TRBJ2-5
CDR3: CAWRRQGRGETQYF
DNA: TGTGCCTGGAGACGACAGGGCCGGGGTGAGACCCAGTACTTC

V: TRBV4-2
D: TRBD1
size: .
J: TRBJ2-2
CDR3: CASSHGTGDTGELFF
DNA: TGTGCCAGCAGCCACGGGACAGGGGACACCGGGGAGCTGTTTTTT

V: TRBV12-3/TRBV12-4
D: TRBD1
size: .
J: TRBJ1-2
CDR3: CASSPGQHYGYTF
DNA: TGTGCCAGCAGTCCGGGACAGCACTATGGCTACACCTTC

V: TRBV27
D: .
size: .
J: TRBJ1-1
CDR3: CASRGDGTNTEAFF
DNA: TGTGCCAGCAGGGGGGACGGGACAAACACTGAAGCTTTCTTT

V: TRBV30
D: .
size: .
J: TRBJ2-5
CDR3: CAWSERSETQYF
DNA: TGTGCCTGGAGTGAGAGATCAGAGACCCAGTACTTC

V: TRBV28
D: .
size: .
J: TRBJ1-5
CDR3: CASSLTGYNQPQHF
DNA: TGTGCCAGCAGCTTAACAGGGTACAATCAGCCCCAGCATTTT

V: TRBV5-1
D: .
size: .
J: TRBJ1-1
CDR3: CASSLDISNTEAFF
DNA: TGCGCCAGCAGCTTGGACATTTCCAACACTGAAGCTTTCTTT

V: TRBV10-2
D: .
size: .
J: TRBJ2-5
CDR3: CASSETGGETQYF
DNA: TGCGCCAGCAGTGAAACGGGTGGGGAGACCCAGTACTTC

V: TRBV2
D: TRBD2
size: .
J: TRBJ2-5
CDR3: CASSVSLRAGGQETQYF
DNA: TGTGCCAGCAGTGTTAGCTTGAGAGCGGGAGGCCAAGAGACCCAGTACTTC

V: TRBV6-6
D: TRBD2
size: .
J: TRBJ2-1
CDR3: CASSRGLAGAASYNEQFF
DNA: TGTGCCAGCAGTCGGGGCCTAGCGGGGGCTGCCTCCTACAATGAGCAGTTCTTC

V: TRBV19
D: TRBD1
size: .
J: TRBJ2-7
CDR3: CASNPRDSLYEQYF
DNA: TGTGCCAGTAACCCCCGGGACAGTCTCTACGAGCAGTACTTC

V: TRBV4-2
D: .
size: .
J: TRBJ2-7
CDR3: CASSQDSLREQYF
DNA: TGTGCCAGCAGCCAAGACTCCCTACGTGAGCAGTACTTC

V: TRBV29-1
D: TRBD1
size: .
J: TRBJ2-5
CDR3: CSVGLRDRVDETQYF
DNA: TGCAGCGTTGGTCTCCGGGACAGGGTGGATGAGACCCAGTACTTC

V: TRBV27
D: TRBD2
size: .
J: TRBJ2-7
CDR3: CASSSGTSGSNEQYF
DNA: TGTGCCAGCAGTTCCGGGACTAGCGGGAGTAACGAGCAGTACTTC

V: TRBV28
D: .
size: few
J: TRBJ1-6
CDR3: CASSPQALHSPLHF
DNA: TGTGCCAGCAGTCCTCAGGCCTTACATTCACCCCTCCACTTT